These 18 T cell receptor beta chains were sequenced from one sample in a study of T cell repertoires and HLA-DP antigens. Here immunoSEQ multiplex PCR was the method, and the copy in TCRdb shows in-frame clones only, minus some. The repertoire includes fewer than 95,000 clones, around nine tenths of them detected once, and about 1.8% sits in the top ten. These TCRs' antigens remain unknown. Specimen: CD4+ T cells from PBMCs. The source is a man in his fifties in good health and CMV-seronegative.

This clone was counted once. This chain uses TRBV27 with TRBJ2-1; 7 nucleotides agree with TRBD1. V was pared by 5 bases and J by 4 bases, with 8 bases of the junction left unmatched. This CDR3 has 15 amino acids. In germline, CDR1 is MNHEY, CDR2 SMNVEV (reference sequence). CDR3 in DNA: TGTGCCAGCAGTCCCGACAGGGCTAAGTACAATGAGCAGTTCTTC. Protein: CASSPDRAKYNEQFF.

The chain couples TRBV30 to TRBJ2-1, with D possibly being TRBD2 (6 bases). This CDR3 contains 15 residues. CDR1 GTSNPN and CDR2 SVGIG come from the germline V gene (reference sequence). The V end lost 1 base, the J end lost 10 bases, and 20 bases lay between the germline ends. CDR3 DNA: TGTGCCTGGAGTGCGACTAGGGCCCGTTCTAGGGAGCAGTTCTTC. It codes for CAWSATRARSREQFF. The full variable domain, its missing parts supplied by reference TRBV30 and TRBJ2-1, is SQTIHQWPATLVQPVGSPLSLECTVEGTSNPNLYWYRQAAGRGLQLLFYSVGIGQISSEVPQNLSASRPQDRQFILSSKKLLLSDSGFYLCAWSATRARSREQFFGPGTRLTVL.

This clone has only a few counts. The CDR3 sequence: CASSPLGGAEAFF. Here the CDR3 DNA reads TGTGCCAGCAGCCCCCTCGGCGGCGCTGAAGCTTTCTTT. The rearrangement links TRBV7-9 to TRBJ1-1; the D is unclear. V lost 5 bases and J lost 6, with 13 bases in between. Germline values: CDR1 SEHNR, CDR2 FQNEAQ (reference sequence). The CDR3 is made up of 13 amino acids.

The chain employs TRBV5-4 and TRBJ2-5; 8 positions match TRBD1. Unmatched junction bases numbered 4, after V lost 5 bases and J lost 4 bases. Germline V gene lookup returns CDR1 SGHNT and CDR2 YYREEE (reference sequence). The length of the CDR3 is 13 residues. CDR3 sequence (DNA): TGTGCCAGCAGTCTTGACAGGGGAGAGACCCAGTACTTC. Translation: CASSLDRGETQYF. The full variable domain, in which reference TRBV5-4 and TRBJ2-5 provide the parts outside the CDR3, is ETGVTQSPTHLIKTRGQQVTLRCSSQSGHNTVSWYQQALGQGPQFIFQYYREEENGRGNFPPRFSGLQFPNYSSELNVNALELDDSALYLCASSLDRGETQYFGPGTRLLVL.

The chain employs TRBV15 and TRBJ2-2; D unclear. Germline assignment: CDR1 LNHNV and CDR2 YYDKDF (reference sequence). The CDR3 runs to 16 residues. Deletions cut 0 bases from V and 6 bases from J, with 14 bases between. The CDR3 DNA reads TGTGCCACCAGCAGAGAAAAAGGTTCTAGTTCCGGGGAGCTGTTTTTT. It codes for CATSREKGSSSGELFF.

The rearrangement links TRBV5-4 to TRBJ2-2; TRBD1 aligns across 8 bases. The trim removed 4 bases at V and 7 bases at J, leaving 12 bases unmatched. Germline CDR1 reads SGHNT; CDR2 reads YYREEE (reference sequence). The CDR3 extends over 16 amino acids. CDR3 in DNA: TGTGCCAGCAGCAAAGGGGACAGGTCAGGGTTCGGGGAGCTGTTTTTT. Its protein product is CASSKGDRSGFGELFF.

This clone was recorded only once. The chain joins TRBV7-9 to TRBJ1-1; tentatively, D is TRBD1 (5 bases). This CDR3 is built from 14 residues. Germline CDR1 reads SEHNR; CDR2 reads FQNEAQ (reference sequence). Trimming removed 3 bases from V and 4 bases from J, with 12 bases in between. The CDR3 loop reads CASSLALQGTEAFF. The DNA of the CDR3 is TGTGCCAGCAGCTTGGCTCTGCAGGGCACTGAAGCTTTCTTT.

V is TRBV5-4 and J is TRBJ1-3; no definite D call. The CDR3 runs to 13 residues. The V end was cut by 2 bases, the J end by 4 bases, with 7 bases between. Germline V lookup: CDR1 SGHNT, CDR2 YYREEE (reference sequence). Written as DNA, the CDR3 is TGTGCCAGCAGCTTAAAGGGCGGAAACACCATATATTTT. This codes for CASSLKGGNTIYF.

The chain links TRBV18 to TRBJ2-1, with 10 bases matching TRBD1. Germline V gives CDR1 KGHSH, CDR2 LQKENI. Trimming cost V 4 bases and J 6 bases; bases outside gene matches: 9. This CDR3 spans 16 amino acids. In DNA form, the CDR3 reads TGTGCCAGCTCACAGGCCGGGACAGGGGTTTTCAATGAGCAGTTCTTC. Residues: CASSQAGTGVFNEQFF. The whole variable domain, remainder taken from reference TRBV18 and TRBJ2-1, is NAGVMQNPRHLVRRRGQEARLRCSPMKGHSHVYWYRQLPEEGLKFMVYLQKENIIDESGMPKERFSAEFPKEGPSILRIQQVVRGDSAAYFCASSQAGTGVFNEQFFGPGTRLTVL.

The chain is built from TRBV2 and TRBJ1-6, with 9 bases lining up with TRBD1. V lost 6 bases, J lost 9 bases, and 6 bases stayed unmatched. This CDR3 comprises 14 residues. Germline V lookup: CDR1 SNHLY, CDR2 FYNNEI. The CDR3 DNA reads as TGTGCCAGCAGCGGGGACAGGGATAGTTCACCCCTCCACTTT. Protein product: CASSGDRDSSPLHF.

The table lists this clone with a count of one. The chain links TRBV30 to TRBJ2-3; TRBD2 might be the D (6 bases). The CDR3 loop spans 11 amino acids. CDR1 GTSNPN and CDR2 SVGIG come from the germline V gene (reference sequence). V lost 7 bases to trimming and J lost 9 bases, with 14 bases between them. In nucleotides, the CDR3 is TGTGCCTCCTCCCTGCGGGAAACGCAGTATTTT. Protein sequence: CASSLRETQYF.

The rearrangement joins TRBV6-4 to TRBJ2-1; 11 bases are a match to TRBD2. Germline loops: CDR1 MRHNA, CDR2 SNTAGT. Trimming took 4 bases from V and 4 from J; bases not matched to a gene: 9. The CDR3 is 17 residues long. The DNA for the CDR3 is TGTGCCAGCAGTGGGGACGCGACTAGCGGGACTTACAATGAGCAGTTCTTC. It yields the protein CASSGDATSGTYNEQFF.

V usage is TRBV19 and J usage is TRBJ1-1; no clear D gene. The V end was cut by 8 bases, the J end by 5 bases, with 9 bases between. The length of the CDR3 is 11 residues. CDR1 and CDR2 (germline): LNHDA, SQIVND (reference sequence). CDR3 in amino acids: CASDGRTEAFF. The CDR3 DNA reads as TGTGCCAGTGATGGACGGACTGAAGCTTTCTTT.

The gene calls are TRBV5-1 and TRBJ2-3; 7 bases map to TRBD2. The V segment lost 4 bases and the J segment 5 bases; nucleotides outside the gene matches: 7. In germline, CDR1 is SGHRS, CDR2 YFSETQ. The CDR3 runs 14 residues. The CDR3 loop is CASSEGRGRDTQYF. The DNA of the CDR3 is TGCGCCAGCAGCGAGGGGAGGGGCCGAGATACGCAGTATTTT.

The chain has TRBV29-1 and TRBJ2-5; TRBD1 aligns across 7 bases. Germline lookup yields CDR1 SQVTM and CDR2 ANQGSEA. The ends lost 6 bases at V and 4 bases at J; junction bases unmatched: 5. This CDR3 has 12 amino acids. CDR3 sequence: CSVEAGGETQYF. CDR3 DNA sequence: TGCAGCGTAGAGGCAGGGGGAGAGACCCAGTACTTC.

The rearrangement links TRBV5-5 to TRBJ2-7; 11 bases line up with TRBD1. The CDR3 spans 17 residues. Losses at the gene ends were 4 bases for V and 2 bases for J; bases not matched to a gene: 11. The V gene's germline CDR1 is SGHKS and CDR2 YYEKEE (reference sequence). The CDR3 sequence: CASSPGVRDRGTYEQYF. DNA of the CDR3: TGTGCCAGCAGCCCGGGGGTCCGGGACAGGGGGACCTACGAGCAGTACTTC.

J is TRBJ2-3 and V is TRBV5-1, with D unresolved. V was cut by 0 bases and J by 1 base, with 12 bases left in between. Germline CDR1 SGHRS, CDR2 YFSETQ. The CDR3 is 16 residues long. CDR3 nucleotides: TGCGCCAGCAGCTTGGATGTTATTGGCCGCACAGATACGCAGTATTTT. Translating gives CASSLDVIGRTDTQYF.

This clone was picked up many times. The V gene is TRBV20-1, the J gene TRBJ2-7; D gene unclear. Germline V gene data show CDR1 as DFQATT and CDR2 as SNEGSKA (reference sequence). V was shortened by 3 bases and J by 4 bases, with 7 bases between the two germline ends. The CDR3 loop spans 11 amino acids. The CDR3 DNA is TGCAGTGCTAGGCAGAGTTACGAGCAGTACTTC. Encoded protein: CSARQSYEQYF.